Listed below are T cell receptor beta chains from one sample, sequenced in a study of shared clonotypes between healthy human individuals. Profiling relied on immunoSEQ multiplex PCR, and the TCRdb table lists in-frame clones only, not all of them. The sample contains millions of clones, just over 90% of which appear only once. Material: naive CD4+ T cells sorted from blood. These TCRs come from a man aged 18 to 35 in good health. The CDR3 runs from the conserved cysteine through the conserved F or W. A D gene is named only where the DNA matches it firmly. Clone size is not always given. Where it is, it says once, few, many or a class for expanded clones.

cdr3_length	d_call	v_call	clone_size	j_call	cdr3_aa	cdr3_nt
13	TRBD1	TRBV2	NA	TRBJ1-1	CASGVRGDTEAFF	TGTGCCAGCGGAGTCAGGGGGGATACTGAAGCTTTCTTT
15	NA	TRBV5-4	NA	TRBJ2-7	CASSPGPKRGEEQYF	TGTGCCAGCAGCCCGGGGCCCAAGAGGGGTGAGGAGCAGTACTTC
12	NA	TRBV29-1	NA	TRBJ2-3	CSVVESTDTQYF	TGCAGCGTTGTAGAAAGCACAGATACGCAGTATTTT
12	NA	TRBV28	few	TRBJ1-6	CASSGNNSPLHF	TGTGCCAGCAGTGGAAATAATTCACCCCTCCACTTT
17	TRBD2	TRBV14	NA	TRBJ2-5	CASSQDRGLPSRETQYF	TGTGCCAGCAGCCAAGATCGGGGACTACCATCGAGAGAGACCCAGTACTTC
16	TRBD2	TRBV5-6	NA	TRBJ2-7	CASSSRTSGRVWEQYF	TGTGCCAGCAGCTCCAGGACTAGCGGGAGGGTGTGGGAGCAGTACTTC
15	NA	TRBV18	NA	TRBJ2-7	CASSLTGTGTYEQYF	TGTGCCAGCTCATTGACCGGGACCGGAACCTACGAGCAGTACTTC
16	NA	TRBV18	NA	TRBJ2-3	CASSPGLASSTDTQYF	TGTGCCAGCTCACCAGGGCTAGCGTCAAGCACAGATACGCAGTATTTT
15	NA	TRBV6-1	NA	TRBJ2-3	CASSEPGLAVDTQYF	TGTGCCAGCAGTGAACCGGGACTTGCAGTAGATACGCAGTATTTT
17	NA	TRBV21-1	NA	TRBJ1-4	CASTQQVPLATNEKLFF	TGTGCCAGCACCCAACAGGTTCCCCTCGCAACTAATGAAAAACTGTTTTTT
13	NA	TRBV7-2	NA	TRBJ1-2	CASSLGVGDRYTF	TGTGCCAGCAGCTTAGGAGTGGGGGATCGCTACACCTTC
15	NA	TRBV19	NA	TRBJ2-2	CASSTRAANTGELFF	TGTGCCAGTAGTACGAGGGCTGCAAACACCGGGGAGCTGTTTTTT
12	NA	TRBV5-1	NA	TRBJ2-7	CASSRDSYEQYF	TGCGCCAGCAGCCGAGACTCTTACGAGCAGTACTTC
13	NA	TRBV5-6	NA	TRBJ1-1	CASSLPQNTEAFF	TGTGCCAGCAGCTTGCCACAGAACACTGAAGCTTTCTTT
14	NA	TRBV10-3	NA	TRBJ2-7	CAISDPGFHYEQYF	TGTGCCATCAGTGACCCGGGATTCCACTACGAGCAGTACTTC
14	NA	TRBV5-1	NA	TRBJ2-3	CASSVRPSSDTQYF	TGCGCCAGCAGCGTAAGGCCCTCCTCGGATACGCAGTATTTT
17	NA	TRBV19	NA	TRBJ1-5	CASMRRLSGFSNQPQHF	TGTGCCAGTATGCGGAGGTTGAGCGGTTTTAGCAATCAGCCCCAGCATTTT
14	NA	TRBV27	once	TRBJ2-3	CASSLTPSTDTQYF	TGTGCCAGCAGTTTGACCCCTAGCACAGATACGCAGTATTTT
15	TRBD1	TRBV29-1	NA	TRBJ2-1	CSVAPNRGTYNEQFF	TGCAGCGTTGCCCCCAACAGGGGTACCTACAATGAGCAGTTCTTC
14	TRBD1	TRBV27	NA	TRBJ2-7	CASSQTGPAYEQYF	TGTGCCAGCAGCCAGACAGGGCCGGCCTACGAGCAGTACTTC
16	TRBD2	TRBV7-2	NA	TRBJ2-3	CASSSQGGLATDTQYF	TGTGCCAGCAGCTCTCAAGGGGGACTAGCCACAGATACGCAGTATTTT
15	NA	TRBV5-1	NA	TRBJ2-3	CARRNRPGACDTQYF	TGCGCCAGAAGGAATCGCCCGGGGGCCTGTGATACGCAGTATTTT
13	NA	TRBV6-1	NA	TRBJ2-1	CASSEEGDSQQFF	TGTGCCAGCAGTGAAGAAGGCGACAGCCAGCAGTTCTTC
14	NA	TRBV27	NA	TRBJ1-6	CASSLSGRNSPLHF	TGTGCCAGCAGTTTATCGGGGAGGAATTCACCCCTCCACTTT
16	NA	TRBV7-7	NA	TRBJ2-2	CASSLAPGSNTGELFF	TGTGCTAGCAGCTTAGCGCCAGGAAGTAACACCGGGGAGCTGTTTTTT
15	NA	TRBV7-9	NA	TRBJ1-1	CASSLVGPMNTEAFF	TGTGCCAGCAGCTTAGTTGGTCCGATGAACACTGAAGCTTTCTTT
12	NA	TRBV29-1	NA	TRBJ2-1	CSALESYNEQFF	TGCAGCGCCTTGGAATCCTACAATGAGCAGTTCTTC
14	NA	TRBV4-1	NA	TRBJ1-1	CASSRYQGQTEAFF	TGCGCCAGCAGCCGGTACCAAGGACAGACTGAAGCTTTCTTT
16	NA	TRBV7-9	NA	TRBJ1-6	CASSRLTTGGNSPLHF	TGTGCCAGCAGCCGTTTAACGACAGGCGGAAATTCACCCCTCCACTTT
12	TRBD1	TRBV7-9	NA	TRBJ2-4	CASSTQGDIQYF	TGTGCCAGCAGCACGCAGGGGGACATTCAGTACTTC
15	TRBD1	TRBV28	NA	TRBJ1-4	CASTPGGTGDEKLFF	TGTGCCAGCACCCCCGGAGGGACAGGGGACGAAAAACTGTTTTTT
13	NA	TRBV6-1	NA	TRBJ2-7	CASRFSGNYEQYF	TGTGCCAGCAGGTTTAGCGGAAACTACGAGCAGTACTTC
14	TRBD1	TRBV9	NA	TRBJ2-3	CASSVETGGNTQYF	TGTGCCAGCAGCGTGGAGACAGGGGGGAATACGCAGTATTTT
18	NA	TRBV7-9	once	TRBJ1-4	CASSLRQVKQGYNEKLFF	TGTGCCAGCAGCCTACGACAGGTGAAGCAGGGGTATAATGAAAAACTGTTTTTT
14	TRBD1	TRBV6-1	NA	TRBJ1-3	CASQGAPTGNTIYF	TGTGCCAGCCAGGGGGCGCCCACTGGAAACACCATATATTTT
15	NA	TRBV18	NA	TRBJ2-1	CASSPRQGEGDEQFF	TGTGCCAGCTCACCACGCCAGGGAGAGGGCGATGAGCAGTTCTTC
17	NA	TRBV28	NA	TRBJ2-1	CASSLSSGTVSYNEQFF	TGTGCCAGCAGTTTAAGCTCCGGGACGGTCTCCTACAATGAGCAGTTCTTC
15	TRBD1	TRBV5-1	NA	TRBJ2-3	CASSLVNRGTDTQYF	TGCGCCAGCAGCTTGGTTAACAGGGGGACAGATACGCAGTATTTT
17	NA	TRBV28	NA	TRBJ1-6	CASSSERKAFHNSPLHF	TGTGCCAGCAGTTCGGAGAGAAAGGCCTTCCATAATTCACCCCTCCACTTT
14	NA	TRBV7-9	NA	TRBJ2-3	CASSPGTHTDTQYF	TGTGCCAGCAGCCCCGGGACTCACACAGATACGCAGTATTTT
16	TRBD1	TRBV15	NA	TRBJ2-5	CATSSRTGAYQETQYF	TGTGCCACCAGCAGCCGGACAGGGGCCTACCAAGAGACCCAGTACTTC
16	TRBD2	TRBV6-4	NA	TRBJ2-7	CASSDGLAGGTYEQYF	TGTGCCAGCAGTGACGGGCTAGCGGGGGGTACCTACGAGCAGTACTTC
14	TRBD2	TRBV7-8	NA	TRBJ2-2	CASEGLAGGGELFF	TGTGCCAGCGAGGGACTAGCGGGGGGCGGGGAGCTGTTTTTT
15	NA	TRBV5-1	NA	TRBJ2-2	CASSLWDTNTGELFF	TGCGCCAGCAGCCTCTGGGACACGAACACCGGGGAGCTGTTTTTT
13	NA	TRBV6-6	NA	TRBJ1-4	CASSSPGGEKLFF	TGTGCCAGCAGTTCCCCCGGGGGAGAAAAACTGTTTTTT
13	NA	TRBV28	NA	TRBJ1-2	CASSSSYSGGYTF	TGTGCCAGCAGTTCCTCTTATAGTGGTGGCTACACCTTC
15	NA	TRBV5-1	NA	TRBJ1-2	CASSSLTGGNYGYTF	TGCGCCAGCAGCTCCTTGACAGGAGGAAACTATGGCTACACCTTC
13	NA	TRBV27	few	TRBJ1-6	CASSRLGDSPLHF	TGTGCCAGCAGTAGACTGGGGGACTCACCCCTCCACTTT
14	NA	TRBV7-3	NA	TRBJ2-3	CASSLRTPPDTQYF	TGTGCCAGCAGCTTGCGGACCCCCCCAGATACGCAGTATTTT
15	NA	TRBV5-1	NA	TRBJ2-2	CASSLTGAAGLQLFF	TGCGCCAGCAGCTTGACGGGGGCAGCGGGACTACAGCTGTTTTTT
14	NA	TRBV19	NA	TRBJ2-7	CASSINGNHYEQYF	TGTGCCAGTAGTATTAATGGAAACCACTACGAGCAGTACTTC
12	NA	TRBV10-3	NA	TRBJ1-2	CAITGGSGGYTF	TGTGCCATCACTGGGGGATCCGGTGGCTACACCTTC